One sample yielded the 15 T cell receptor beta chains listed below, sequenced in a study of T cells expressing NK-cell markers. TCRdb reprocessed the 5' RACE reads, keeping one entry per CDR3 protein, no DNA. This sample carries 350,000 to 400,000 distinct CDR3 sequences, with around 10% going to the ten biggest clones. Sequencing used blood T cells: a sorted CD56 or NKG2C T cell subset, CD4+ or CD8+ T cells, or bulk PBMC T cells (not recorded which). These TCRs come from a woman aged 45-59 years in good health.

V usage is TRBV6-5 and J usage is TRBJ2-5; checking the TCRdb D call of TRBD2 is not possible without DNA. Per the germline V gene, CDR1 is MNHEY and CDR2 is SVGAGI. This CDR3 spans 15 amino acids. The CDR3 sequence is CASSYWREGGETQYF.

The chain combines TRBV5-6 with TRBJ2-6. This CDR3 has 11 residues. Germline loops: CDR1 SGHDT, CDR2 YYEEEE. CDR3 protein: CASSSTNVLTF.

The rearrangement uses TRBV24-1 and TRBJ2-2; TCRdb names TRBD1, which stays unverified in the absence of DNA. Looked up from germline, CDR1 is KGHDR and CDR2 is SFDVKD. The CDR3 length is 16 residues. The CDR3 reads CATSDPTTVNTGELFF.

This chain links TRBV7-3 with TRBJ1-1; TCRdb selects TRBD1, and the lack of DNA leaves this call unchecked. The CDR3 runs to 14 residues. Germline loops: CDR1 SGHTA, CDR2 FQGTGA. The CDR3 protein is CASSSGGDNTEAFF.

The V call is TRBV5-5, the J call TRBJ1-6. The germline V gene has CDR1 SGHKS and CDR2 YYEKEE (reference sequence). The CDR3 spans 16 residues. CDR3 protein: CASSLGYNEGNSPLHF.

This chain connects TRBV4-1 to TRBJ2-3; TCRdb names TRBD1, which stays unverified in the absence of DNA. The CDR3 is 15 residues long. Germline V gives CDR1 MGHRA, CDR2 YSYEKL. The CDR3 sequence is CASTQGGAGTDTQYF.

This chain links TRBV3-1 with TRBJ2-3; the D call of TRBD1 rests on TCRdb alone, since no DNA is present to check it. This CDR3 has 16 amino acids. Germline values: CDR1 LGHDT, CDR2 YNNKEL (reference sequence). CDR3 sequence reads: CASSPASGTRTDTQYF.

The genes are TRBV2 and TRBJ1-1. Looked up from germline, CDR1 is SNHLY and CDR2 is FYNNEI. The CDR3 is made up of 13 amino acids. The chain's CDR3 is CASSEGGFKLAFF.

The CDR3 region is CAGLPRTGELFF. This chain links TRBV7-9 with TRBJ2-2; lacking DNA, the TRBD2 call made by TCRdb goes unchecked. The CDR3 runs 12 residues. Germline values: CDR1 SEHNR, CDR2 FQNEAQ (reference sequence).

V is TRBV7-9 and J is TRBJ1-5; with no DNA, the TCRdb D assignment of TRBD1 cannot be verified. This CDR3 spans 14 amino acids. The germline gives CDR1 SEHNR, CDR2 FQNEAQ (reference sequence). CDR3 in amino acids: CASSLDREIQPQHF.

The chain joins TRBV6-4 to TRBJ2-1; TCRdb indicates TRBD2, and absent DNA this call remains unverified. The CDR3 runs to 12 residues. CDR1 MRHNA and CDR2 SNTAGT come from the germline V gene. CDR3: CASSEGQRELFF.

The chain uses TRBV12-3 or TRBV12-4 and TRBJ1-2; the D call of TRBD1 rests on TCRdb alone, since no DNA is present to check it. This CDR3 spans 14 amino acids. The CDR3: CASSQGQGAYGYTF.

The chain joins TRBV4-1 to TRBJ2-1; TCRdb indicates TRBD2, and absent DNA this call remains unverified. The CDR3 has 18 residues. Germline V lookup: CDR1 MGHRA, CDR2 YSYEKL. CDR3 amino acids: CASSQDGLAGGPTNEQFF.

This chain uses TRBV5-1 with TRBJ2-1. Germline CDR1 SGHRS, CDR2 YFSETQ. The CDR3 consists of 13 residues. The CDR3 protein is CASSQSSQREQFF.

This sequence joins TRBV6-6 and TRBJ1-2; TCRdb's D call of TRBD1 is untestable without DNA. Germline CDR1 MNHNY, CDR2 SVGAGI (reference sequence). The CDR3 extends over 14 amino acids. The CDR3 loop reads CASSYDRGPSGYTF.